This TCR beta chain was recorded in a study of blood T cell repertoires in COVID-19. Study-level background: COVID-19 samples from acute and convalescent phases originated in the United States, Italy and Spain. Sample material is recorded as cDNA or gDNA derived from T cells, B-cell-depleted T cells, or PBMCs.

The germline V and J ends were trimmed by 7 bases and 7 bases, with 11 bases remaining between them. The CDR3 sequence is 12 residues long. Germline CDR1 is SNHLY and CDR2 is FYNNEI. Original processing methods: By means of reference gene primer amplification, nucleated cell counts were estimated. The method was immunoSEQ multiplex PCR; TCRdb's version includes in-frame clones alone and lacks a portion of them. That table furnishes V, J and clone size, whereas the DNA furnished D and trimming. Here the sample spans tens of thousands of clones, around 69% being singletons. Sequencing was carried out using peripheral blood. The clonotype comes from a human donor in a cohort sampled during active or convalescent COVID-19. The V and J genes are TRBV2 and TRBJ1-5, with D perhaps matching TRBD1 (5 bases). This CDR3 is CASKGEGQPQHF. The DNA for the CDR3 is TGTGCCAGCAAAGGGGAGGGACAGCCCCAGCATTTT.